These 12 T cell receptor beta chains came from one sample sequenced in a study of PD-L1 blockade in urothelial cancer (TCRdb year 2017). The sample's time point label, decoded: peripheral blood 6 weeks after treatment start. Receptor libraries were prepared by the immunoSEQ multiplex PCR assay. This immuneACCESS table, as held by TCRdb, lists in-frame sequences with V and J called but not all clones. Of the missing ones, under half trace to an unresolved V gene in checked studies; the others have no known cause. The sample has 40,000 to 60,000 clones on record, roughly 80% of them singletons. The top ten clones comprise 8.8% of the sample. The sequences come from PBMCs, collected around atezolizumab (anti-PD-L1) treatment. The receptors shown here come from a man between 65 and 85 years old with urothelial cancer.

The V gene is TRBV7-9, the J gene TRBJ2-7; 9 nucleotides align to TRBD1. Germline CDR1 and CDR2: SEHNR and FQNEAQ (reference sequence). The V gene end was trimmed by 3 bases and the J gene end by 3 bases; junction bases not matched to a gene: 3. CDR3 length: 14 amino acids. The DNA of the CDR3 is TGTGCCAGCAGCTTCACAGGGGGCGGCTACGAGCAGTACTTC. Translation gives CASSFTGGGYEQYF.

The V and J genes are TRBV19 and TRBJ2-1, with D maybe TRBD1 (6 bases). The CDR3 sequence is 11 residues long. Germline V gives CDR1 LNHDA, CDR2 SQIVND (reference sequence). The V end was cut by 9 bases, the J end by 6 bases, with 9 bases between. The CDR3 bases are TGTGCCAGCCTACAGGGCAATGAGCAGTTCTTC. As protein: CASLQGNEQFF.

Points on this clone: Within the sample, other DNA sequences also encode this same CDR3. The chain is built from TRBV7-2 and TRBJ1-5; D might be TRBD1 (5 bases). The CDR3 sequence is 14 residues long. Trimming pared 4 bases from V and 2 bases from J, leaving 9 bases between. Germline loops: CDR1 SGHTA, CDR2 FQGNSA. The CDR3 nucleotides are TGTGCCAGCAGCTCCAGGGTAGGCAATCAGCCCCAGCATTTT. This gives the protein CASSSRVGNQPQHF.

The V call is TRBV10-3, the J call TRBJ2-1, with TRBD2 matching over 11 bases. The CDR3 has 13 residues. CDR1 is ENHRY, CDR2 SYGVKD, per germline. Losses at the gene ends were 6 bases for V and 12 bases for J; bases not matched to a gene: 7. CDR3 sequence (DNA): TGTGCCATCAGAGGACTAGCGGGCACTGCGCAGTTCTTC. It yields the protein CAIRGLAGTAQFF.

V and J are TRBV28 and TRBJ1-1; maybe TRBD1 (6 bases). Germline lookup yields CDR1 MDHEN and CDR2 SYDVKM. The CDR3 loop spans 13 amino acids. Deletions cut 6 bases from V and 6 bases from J, with 14 bases between. The chain's CDR3 is CASSLLGAPEAFF. CDR3 nucleotides: TGTGCCAGCAGCCTTCTGGGGGCCCCTGAAGCTTTCTTT. Variable domain in full (rest from reference TRBV28 and TRBJ1-1): DVKVTQSSRYLVKRTGEKVFLECVQDMDHENMFWYRQDPGLGLRLIYFSYDVKMKEKGDIPEGYSVSREKKERFSLILESASTNQTSMYLCASSLLGAPEAFFGQGTRLTVV.

V and J are TRBV5-1 and TRBJ2-6; D call uncertain. The CDR3 extends over 16 amino acids. Germline CDR1 and CDR2: SGHRS and YFSETQ. Trimming left V 1 base short and J 1 base short, with 9 bases between. CDR3 in amino acids: CASSLNIPSGANVLTF. The CDR3 region has the DNA TGCGCCAGCAGCTTGAATATTCCGTCTGGGGCCAACGTCCTGACTTTC.

About this clone: The CDR3 does not close with the conserved phenylalanine or tryptophan, likely indicating a read error. The chain employs TRBV15 and TRBJ2-7; 8 bases are a match to TRBD2. V shed 3 bases, J shed 6 bases, and the junction held 4 bases outside the gene matches. Germline lookup yields CDR1 LNHNV and CDR2 YYDKDF (reference sequence). The CDR3 is made up of 13 amino acids. This CDR3 is CATSSGLAGEQYL. The CDR3 region has the DNA TGTGCCACCAGCAGCGGACTAGCAGGCGAGCAGTACCTC.

The gene calls are TRBV5-1 and TRBJ2-7; 7 bases fit TRBD1. The germline gives CDR1 SGHRS, CDR2 YFSETQ. After removal of 2 bases from V and 2 bases from J, the junction contained 1 base not matched to a gene. This CDR3 is 13 amino acids long. The CDR3 loop reads CASSFRGTYEQYF. Here the CDR3 DNA reads TGCGCCAGCAGCTTCAGGGGGACCTACGAGCAGTACTTC.

The rearrangement joins TRBV28 to TRBJ2-1; D gene unclear. The CDR3 is made up of 15 amino acids. Germline assignment: CDR1 MDHEN and CDR2 SYDVKM. V was clipped by 6 bases and J by 0 bases, with 12 bases between them. CDR3: CASSYSWRSYNEQFF. The CDR3 region has the DNA TGTGCCAGCAGCTACAGCTGGCGCTCCTACAATGAGCAGTTCTTC.

The V gene is TRBV4-1, the J gene TRBJ2-5; 12 bases match TRBD2. The V and J ends lost 5 bases and 5 bases, in that order; junction bases with no gene match: 6. CDR3 length: 15 residues. Germline V gene sequence: CDR1 MGHRA, CDR2 YSYEKL. The CDR3 DNA reads as TGCGCCAGCAGCACCCGACTAGCGGGAGAGGAGACCCAGTACTTC. The encoded protein is CASSTRLAGEETQYF.

The chain employs TRBV28 and TRBJ2-3, with D maybe TRBD2 (6 bases). Germline CDR1 is MDHEN and CDR2 is SYDVKM. CDR3 length equals 15 residues. Trimming cost V 6 bases and J 0 bases, with 13 bases left between them. CDR3 amino acids: CASRTPGLSTDTQYF. CDR3 nucleotide sequence: TGTGCCAGCAGGACACCGGGACTGAGCACAGATACGCAGTATTTT.

This chain links TRBV10-3 with TRBJ1-1, with 8 positions matching TRBD1. The germline gives CDR1 ENHRY, CDR2 SYGVKD. CDR3 length equals 16 residues. Germline trimming cut 0 bases from V and 1 base from J; bases unmatched to any gene: 4. The CDR3 here is CAISESLGQGNTEAFF. The CDR3 region has the DNA TGTGCCATCAGTGAGTCACTAGGACAGGGGAACACTGAAGCTTTCTTT.